These 19 T cell receptor beta chains came from one sample sequenced in a study of shared clonotypes between healthy human individuals. CD45RO-negative CD8 cells positively selected for CCR7 made up the naive population, which excluded terminally differentiated effector memory CD45RA+ cells. Clones were sequenced by immunoSEQ multiplex PCR, and TCRdb holds only the in-frame ones, with some missing. The profile shows about 2 million clones, about 95% of them singletons. Sequencing used naive CD8+ T cells sorted from blood. These receptors originate from a man between 18 and 29 years old in good health.

The chain is built from TRBV5-1 and TRBJ2-3, with D uncertain. Germline lookup yields CDR1 SGHRS and CDR2 YFSETQ. Trimming stripped 7 bases from V and 0 bases from J, with 15 bases between. The CDR3 spans 15 residues. The CDR3 here is CASARADTSTDTQYF. In nucleotides, the CDR3 is TGCGCCAGCGCCCGAGCAGATACTAGCACAGATACGCAGTATTTT.

The V call is TRBV5-1, the J call TRBJ1-3, with a possible D match to TRBD1 (6 bases). The CDR3 runs 20 residues. Per germline, CDR1 SGHRS and CDR2 YFSETQ. The V end was cut by 3 bases, the J end by 4 bases, with 29 bases between. CDR3 protein: CASSYGVSGTGPSGGNTIYF. The CDR3 DNA is TGCGCCAGCAGCTACGGAGTGAGTGGAACAGGGCCTTCTGGCGGAAACACCATATATTTT.

Points on this clone: Given a much more abundant clone one base away, this may be a read error. Additional DNA sequences in this sample encode the identical CDR3. The genes are TRBV7-9 and TRBJ2-7; D is ambiguous. V lost 4 bases and J lost 3, with 4 bases in between. The germline V gene encodes CDR1 SEHNR and CDR2 FQNEAQ (reference sequence). This CDR3 has 11 amino acids. DNA of the CDR3: TGTGCCAGCAGCTCCTTCTACGAGCAGTACTTC. As protein: CASSSFYEQYF.

The chain is built from TRBV28 and TRBJ2-3; 8 nucleotides line up with TRBD2. This CDR3 has 17 residues. J was trimmed by 4 bases and V by 11 bases; bases with no gene match: 20. Looked up from germline, CDR1 is MDHEN and CDR2 is SYDVKM. The CDR3 reads CAVYPPPAGEGADTQYF. For the CDR3, the DNA is TGTGCCGTCTACCCCCCACCAGCGGGAGAAGGGGCAGATACGCAGTATTTT.

The chain has TRBV27 and TRBJ2-1, with TRBD2 identical over 8 bases. V was clipped by 8 bases and J by 0 bases; unmatched bases: 18. This CDR3 contains 19 residues. CDR1 and CDR2 from the germline V gene are MNHEY and SMNVEV (reference sequence). CDR3 sequence (DNA): TGTGCCAGCCTCCCAACGGGAGGGCCTCCTCTGTACTCCTACAATGAGCAGTTCTTC. Translating gives CASLPTGGPPLYSYNEQFF.

The V gene is TRBV14, the J gene TRBJ2-5, with a possible D match to TRBD1 (5 bases). Looked up from germline, CDR1 is SGHDN and CDR2 is FVKESK. The CDR3 extends over 12 amino acids. V was cut by 6 bases and J by 1 base, with 6 bases left in between. The CDR3, as DNA: TGTGCCAGCAGAGGGGTCCAAGAGACCCAGTACTTC. It encodes CASRGVQETQYF.

The V call is TRBV7-9, the J call TRBJ2-5; TRBD2 aligns across 8 bases. The CDR3 length is 12 residues. CDR1 is SEHNR, CDR2 FQNEAQ, per germline (reference sequence). The V and J ends lost 6 bases and 5 bases, in that order; junction bases with no gene match: 2. In DNA form, the CDR3 reads TGTGCCAGCAGGGGACTAGGGGAGACCCAGTACTTC. Translated, it gives CASRGLGETQYF.

This chain joins TRBV21-1 and TRBJ2-7; the tabulated D call, TRBD1, remains unverified against the DNA. TRBV21-1 counts as a pseudogene. This CDR3 comprises 13 residues. CDR3 coding DNA: TGTGCCAGCAGCGACGGGGCAGGGGGCGAGCAGTACTTC. This codes for CASSDGAGGEQYF.

The chain combines TRBV5-1 with TRBJ2-7, with 9 bases matching TRBD1. The CDR3 is made up of 16 amino acids. The V gene's germline CDR1 is SGHRS and CDR2 YFSETQ. With 0 bases clipped from V and 4 bases from J, the junction kept 8 bases outside the gene matches. CDR3 region: CASSLGWGQGFYEQYF. The CDR3 coding sequence is TGCGCCAGCAGCTTGGGTTGGGGACAGGGTTTTTACGAGCAGTACTTC.

A note on this clone: Additional DNA sequences in this sample encode the identical CDR3. The chain combines TRBV7-2 with TRBJ2-1, with D hard to call. CDR1 and CDR2 from the germline V gene are SGHTA and FQGNSA. The CDR3 extends over 14 amino acids. Trimming shortened V by 1 base and J by 3 bases, and 7 bases separated the two germline ends. Written as DNA, the CDR3 is TGTGCCAGCAGCTTAGTCGGAAGCTACAATGAGCAGTTCTTC. As protein: CASSLVGSYNEQFF.

CDR3 coding DNA: TGTGCCAGCAGCTTTGATCGACACTTGGAAACTAGCACAGATACGCAGTATTTT. Protein: CASSFDRHLETSTDTQYF. The genes are TRBV7-8 and TRBJ2-3; D remains unclear. The V end lost 3 bases, the J end lost 0 bases, and 19 bases lay between the germline ends. CDR3 size: 18 residues. The germline CDR1 and CDR2 sequences are SGHVS and FQNEAQ.

V and J are TRBV4-1 and TRBJ2-5; possibly TRBD2 for D (6 bases). Trimming took off 4 bases at V and 2 bases at J, with 17 bases between the two ends. Germline loops: CDR1 MGHRA, CDR2 YSYEKL. The CDR3 loop spans 16 amino acids. As DNA, the CDR3 is TGCGCCAGCAGCCCCGGGGACTCCGGGTGGCAAGAGACCCAGTACTTC. Protein: CASSPGDSGWQETQYF.

CDR3 DNA sequence: TGTGCCAGCAGCTTAGCGACAGGGGGCTGGGAGACCCAGTACTTC. Its protein product is CASSLATGGWETQYF. V and J are TRBV13 and TRBJ2-5; 10 bases fit TRBD1. Germline CDR1 reads PRHDT; CDR2 reads FYEKMQ (reference sequence). The CDR3 is 15 residues long. After removal of 1 base from V and 5 bases from J, the junction contained 4 bases not matched to a gene.

V is TRBV6-1 and J is TRBJ1-4, with a tentative D call TRBD1 (5 bases). CDR1 and CDR2 (germline): MNHNS, SASEGT. The CDR3 extends over 15 amino acids. Trimming removed 7 bases from V and 3 bases from J, with 15 bases in between. CDR3 in DNA: TGTGCCAGCACCCCTAGGGGAGCGGCTAATGAAAAACTGTTTTTT. As protein: CASTPRGAANEKLFF.

The J gene is TRBJ2-2, the V gene TRBV6-5; tentatively, D is TRBD2 (5 bases). V was cut by 0 bases and J by 5 bases, with 13 bases left in between. CDR3 length equals 16 residues. Per germline, CDR1 MNHEY and CDR2 SVGAGI. The CDR3 sequence is CASSYSIGERTGELFF. CDR3 nucleotide sequence: TGTGCCAGCAGTTACTCGATCGGGGAGCGGACCGGGGAGCTGTTTTTT.

Of note for this clone: The junction departs from germline at one end; a sequencing error may be responsible. This chain joins TRBV15 and TRBJ2-6, with 8 nucleotides matching TRBD2. There are 16 residues in the CDR3. Germline V CDR1 and CDR2: LNHNV, YYDKDF (reference sequence). CDR3 protein: CATSRRDTGGANVLTF. CDR3 nucleotide sequence: TGTGCCACCAGCAGACGGGATACGGGAGGGGCCAATGTCCTGACTTTC.

The rearrangement uses TRBV29-1 and TRBJ2-7; D possibly corresponds to TRBD1 (6 bases). Trimming shortened V by 1 base and J by 3 bases, and 10 bases separated the two germline ends. The length of the CDR3 is 13 residues. Germline-derived CDR1 and CDR2 are SQVTM and ANQGSEA. This CDR3 is CSVEGQGLYEQYF. The CDR3 DNA is TGCAGCGTTGAAGGCCAGGGGCTCTACGAGCAGTACTTC.

V is TRBV11-2 and J is TRBJ2-7; 7 bases map to TRBD1. The J segment lost 2 bases and the V segment lost 3 bases, leaving 7 bases of the junction unmatched. This CDR3 spans 15 amino acids. Germline V CDR1 and CDR2: SGHAT, FQNNGV. The CDR3 nucleotides read TGTGCCAGCAGCTTTACAGGGGTCGCGACCTACGAGCAGTACTTC. This sequence encodes CASSFTGVATYEQYF.

The chain joins TRBV7-9 to TRBJ2-7; D may be TRBD2 (5 bases). The length of the CDR3 is 12 residues. Germline loops: CDR1 SEHNR, CDR2 FQNEAQ (reference sequence). V dropped 5 bases and J dropped 3 bases, with 8 bases sitting between them. CDR3 residues: CASSAGLYEQYF. CDR3 sequence (DNA): TGTGCCAGCAGCGCGGGTCTCTACGAGCAGTACTTC.